There are many counts of the clone carrying this TCR beta chain. Its antigen is undetermined. This sample was included in a study of neurological immune-mediated disorders. Study-level points and caveats: HTLV-1-associated myelopathy displayed the greatest TCR clonal expansion, and multiple sclerosis exhibited the smallest, lower than that of healthy controls.

Volunteers from a blood bank in Maryland, USA, made up the healthy controls. Between the trimmed V and J ends, which lost 6 bases and 4 bases, there was a span of 13 bases. CDR1 and CDR2 from the germline V gene are DFQATT and SNEGSKA (reference sequence). CDR3 length: 12 amino acids. TCRdb itself ran the 5' RACE reads through MiXCR, one entry per CDR3 protein. The repertoire includes 60,000 or so distinct CDR3 sequences, around 10% of them detected once, and 1.5% to 2% sits in the top ten. Input material: PBMCs. The chain combines TRBV20-1 with TRBJ2-7; a weak D match, TRBD1 (6 bases). The sequence derives from a man in his 60s in good health. The CDR3 loop reads CSAQGSVYEQYF. CDR3 DNA sequence: TGCAGTGCCCAGGGGTCGGTATACGAGCAGTACTTC.